This T cell receptor beta chain was identified in a study of beta chain features in type 1 diabetes. The overall study: Cell yields, gender and age were similar in healthy donors and patients. Study-wide results and caveats: Type 1 diabetes patients had moderately but significantly shorter TCRB CDR3s in all four CD4+ subsets.

V gave up 4 bases and J gave up 0 bases, with 11 bases separating them. Per germline, CDR1 SGDLS and CDR2 YYNGEE. The CDR3 sequence is 15 residues long. Expressed TCRB transcripts were sequenced because the entire RNA isolate underwent reverse transcription. Naive, central memory and regulatory T cell samples yielded around 3.4 million reads on average. Generated by immunoSEQ multiplex PCR, the TCRdb table keeps only in-frame clones and is missing some. Counted here are hundreds of thousands of clones, around 15% occurring once; the ten biggest clones make up more than 0.08%. Without exception, sorted populations had purity beyond 95%. Remarks on this clone: Antigen specificity is unknown.

V gene TRBV9 combines with J gene TRBJ1-5, with D maybe TRBD1 (5 bases). The TCR originated in a man between 18 and 29 years old in good health. Input material: naive CD4+ T cells from blood. CDR3 region: CASSSTGDSNQPQHF. The CDR3 nucleotides are TGTGCCAGCAGCTCTACAGGTGATAGCAATCAGCCCCAGCATTTT.